The 11 T cell receptor beta chains reported below all come from one sample, sequenced in a study of cytomegalovirus exposure and HLA in healthy donors. This PCR relied on a set of 60 Vbeta primers and 13 Jbeta primers. Profiled with immunoSEQ multiplex PCR; TCRdb holds only in-frame clones, not every one. Of 100,000 to 150,000 clones in the sample, about three quarters are singletons; the top ten hold around 1.8%. Source material: PBMCs. The receptors originated from a man aged 50 or older in good health and CMV-seronegative.

J is TRBJ2-3 and V is TRBV4-3, with D unresolved. CDR1 is LGHNA and CDR2 is YSLEER in the germline V gene. This CDR3 contains 16 residues. Deletions cut 0 bases from V and 4 bases from J, with 14 bases between. The DNA for the CDR3 is TGCGCCAGCAGCCAAGATCGGGTGTCCTCTTCAGATACGCAGTATTTT. This translates into CASSQDRVSSSDTQYF.

Details on this clone: Sequence at one end of the junction differs from germline and may be a read error. The genes are TRBV6-5 and TRBJ1-1; tentative D call: TRBD1 (5 bases). The CDR3 spans 14 residues. Looked up from germline, CDR1 is MNHEY and CDR2 is SVGAGI. The CDR3 region is CASTKNRRGTEAFF. The CDR3 bases are TGTGCCAGCACTAAGAACAGGCGGGGTACTGAAGCTTTTTTT.

The chain has TRBV4-1 and TRBJ1-3, with D possibly TRBD1 on 6 matching bases. Germline CDR1 and CDR2: MGHRA and YSYEKL. The length of the CDR3 is 16 residues. The V gene lost 4 bases and the J gene lost 3 bases, with 16 bases spanning the gap. CDR3 residues: CASSRSVGANGNTIYF. Written as DNA, the CDR3 is TGCGCCAGCAGCCGATCAGTGGGGGCTAATGGAAACACCATATATTTT.

A note on this clone: One end of the junction is discordant with germline, which a read error may explain. The V and J genes are TRBV5-1 and TRBJ2-2, with TRBD1 identical over 8 bases. CDR3 length: 15 amino acids. Per the germline V gene, CDR1 is SGHRS and CDR2 is YFSETQ. CDR3 residues: CASSFRQGKHRGAVF. CDR3 nucleotides: TGCGCCAGCAGCTTTCGACAGGGGAAACACCGGGGAGCTGTTTTT.

The chain joins TRBV6-4 to TRBJ1-5; unclear D gene. The CDR3 has 14 amino acids. Germline CDR1 reads MRHNA; CDR2 reads SNTAGT. The V gene lost 3 bases and the J gene lost 2 bases, with 8 bases spanning the gap. The DNA for the CDR3 is TGTGCCAGCAGTGATATGCAGGGCAATCAGCCCCAGCATTTT. Translated: CASSDMQGNQPQHF.

V and J are TRBV4-1 and TRBJ2-5; D call uncertain. The J call may be faulty, since TRBJ2-7 better matches the DNA end. The CDR3 loop spans 16 amino acids. Germline V gene sequence: CDR1 MGHRA, CDR2 YSYEKL. CDR3 coding DNA: TGCGCCAGCAGCCAAGAAATTCAGGTCCACTCCTACGAGCAGTACTTC. Protein product: CASSQEIQVHSYEQYF.

Written as DNA, the CDR3 is TGTGCCAGCTCACCAGGAGGGGAGGAGCTGTTTTTT. Residues: CASSPGGEELFF. The chain joins TRBV18 to TRBJ2-2; a possible D gene is TRBD2 (6 bases). From germline, CDR1 is KGHSH and CDR2 LQKENI. The V end was cut by 2 bases, the J end by 10 bases, with 8 bases between. This CDR3 region has 12 residues.

The rearrangement links TRBV7-6 to TRBJ2-5; no clear D. CDR3 length equals 13 residues. Germline V gives CDR1 SGHVS, CDR2 FNYEAQ. Trimming removed 1 base from V and 2 bases from J, with 5 bases in between. The CDR3 DNA reads as TGTGCCAGCAGCTTAGATATTCAAGAGACCCAGTACTTC. This codes for CASSLDIQETQYF. The complete variable domain, with remaining parts taken from reference TRBV7-6 and TRBJ2-5, reads GAGVSQSPRYKVTKRGQDVALRCDPISGHVSLYWYRQALGQGPEFLTYFNYEAQQDKSGLPNDRFSAERPEGSISTLTIQRTEQRDSAMYRCASSLDIQETQYFGPGTRLLVL.

The chain links TRBV6-5 to TRBJ1-1; 7 nucleotides line up with TRBD1. Germline-derived CDR1 and CDR2 are MNHEY and SVGAGI. Trimming removed 2 bases from V and 1 base from J; junction bases left unmatched: 1. The CDR3 is 14 amino acids. Here the CDR3 reads CASSYDRENTEAFF. As DNA, the CDR3 is TGTGCCAGCAGTTACGACAGGGAGAACACTGAAGCTTTCTTT.

V usage is TRBV6-5 and J usage is TRBJ1-1; TRBD1 might be the D (6 bases). The CDR3 runs to 16 residues. CDR1 and CDR2 (germline): MNHEY, SVGAGI. V lost 0 bases and J 4 bases, leaving 15 bases between the germline ends. Here the CDR3 DNA reads TGTGCCAGCAGTTACTCTGGCAGGGGCAAGAGCACTGAAGCTTTCTTT. Protein product: CASSYSGRGKSTEAFF.

The rearrangement links TRBV5-1 to TRBJ2-3, with 8 bases aligning to TRBD2. Germline V gene data show CDR1 as SGHRS and CDR2 as YFSETQ. Trimming at V came to 6 bases and at J to 2 bases, leaving 8 bases not matched to a gene. The CDR3 has 15 residues. The CDR3 coding sequence is TGCGCCAGCACCCCTGTTAGCGGGGCCACAGATACGCAGTATTTT. Translation: CASTPVSGATDTQYF. The full variable domain, completed using reference TRBV5-1 and TRBJ2-3, is KAGVTQTPRYLIKTRGQQVTLSCSPISGHRSVSWYQQTPGQGLQFLFEYFSETQRNKGNFPGRFSGRQFSNSRSEMNVSTLELGDSALYLCASTPVSGATDTQYFGPGTRLTVL.